The sequence of this T cell receptor (beta chain) was determined in a study of blood T cell repertoires in COVID-19. Study as a whole: Whether acute or convalescent, the COVID-19 samples came from the United States, Italy and Spain. In each case, the material was cDNA or gDNA derived from T cells, B-cell-depleted T cells, or PBMCs.

Followed longitudinally, the Seattle patients had been enrolled during active infection. Germline V CDR1 and CDR2: PRHDT, FYEKMQ (reference sequence). The CDR3 covers 14 residues. V shed 5 bases and J shed 5 bases, with 15 bases lying between them. Per the original data handling: From reference gene primer amplification, estimates of nucleated cell counts were derived. TCRdb's copy holds only in-frame clones and misses some; the assay was immunoSEQ multiplex PCR. The V and J calls and clone size are taken from that table; D and trimming were inferred from the DNA. The data show over 250,000 clones, 88% seen once.

This sequence joins TRBV13 and TRBJ1-2; D might be TRBD1 (6 bases). The sample taken for sequencing was peripheral blood. This receptor was obtained from a woman between 65 and 79 years old with COVID-19, enrolled during active disease. CDR3 sequence (DNA): TGTGCCAGCAGCCGACAGGCCTCACATTATGGCTACACCTTC. Translated: CASSRQASHYGYTF.